This T cell receptor beta chain was sequenced for a study of blood T cell repertoires in COVID-19. Original analysis: Estimation of nucleated cell counts relied on the amplification of reference gene primers. Assay used: immunoSEQ multiplex PCR; TCRdb lists only in-frame clones, some missing. V and J calls plus clone size are reproduced from that table; the DNA served to infer D and trimming. The sample contains 180,000 or so clones, around nine tenths of which appear only once. Germline-derived CDR1 and CDR2 are MDHEN and SYDVKM. Trimming removed 6 bases at V and 6 bases at J, with 15 bases between. There are 14 residues in the CDR3.

The receptor's source is a young man with active or convalescent COVID-19. V gene TRBV28 combines with J gene TRBJ1-5; D gene uncertain. Sequencing was done on a sample of peripheral blood. CDR3 sequence (DNA): TGTGCCAGCAGACCCGAGAGCCCAGGTCAGCCCCAGCATTTT. Encoded protein: CASRPESPGQPQHF.